These T cell receptor beta chains were read from a single sample in a study of monozygotic twins with inflammatory bowel disease. Using the 5' RACE reads, TCRdb records one entry per CDR3 protein without DNA. In total, the table holds approximately 400,000 distinct CDR3 sequences. Material: blood. These receptors all stem from a human donor with ulcerative colitis or Crohn's disease, or a healthy co-twin of an affected twin (not recorded which). The CDR3 runs from the conserved cysteine through the conserved F or W.

13,TRBJ2-7,TRBV7-2,CASSLEGRYEQYF
12,TRBJ2-1,TRBV7-9,CASDSYPGLAHF
15,TRBJ2-5,TRBV5-6,CASSLTSFAQETQYF
20,TRBJ2-1,TRBV7-6,CASSLGRRKGLASSYNEQFF
16,TRBJ2-3,TRBV5-5,CAGSLRQGAGTDTQYF
15,TRBJ2-1,TRBV7-9,CASRDPAALSNEQFF
14,TRBJ2-3,TRBV20-1,CSAGTIYGPDTQYF
15,TRBJ2-7,TRBV4-1,CASSQEGGKGYEQYF
15,TRBJ2-7,TRBV18,CASSPTSGGVYEQYF
13,TRBJ1-2,TRBV7-2,CASIILGGGGYTF
14,TRBJ2-5,TRBV4-1,CASSQDQSGKTQYF
15,TRBJ2-1,TRBV4-1,CASSQAASLYNEQFF
14,TRBJ2-1,TRBV29-1,CSVDSGKRYNEQFF
15,TRBJ2-2,TRBV7-9,CASSLRDRNTGELFF
12,TRBJ1-2,TRBV20-1,CSATGAGDGYTF
13,TRBJ2-3,TRBV27,CASTPGHTDTQYF
14,TRBJ2-7,TRBV12-3/TRBV12-4,CASSLTGGTYEQYF
16,TRBJ2-2,TRBV4-1,CASSGRTPANTGELFF
12,TRBJ2-7,TRBV29-1,CSAGFDPYEQYF
13,TRBJ2-7,TRBV12-3/TRBV12-4,CASSSRHSYEQYF
14,TRBJ1-1,TRBV2,CASSKDRAGTEAFF
15,TRBJ1-1,TRBV7-9,CASSLLRRGDTEAFF
14,TRBJ2-3,TRBV29-1,CSVASGGRSDTQYF
16,TRBJ2-1,TRBV24-1,CATPEKDGCSYNEQYF
13,TRBJ2-5,TRBV5-1,CASSLSGAETQYF
14,TRBJ2-5,TRBV12-3/TRBV12-4,CASSLGTFGGTQYF
15,TRBJ2-5,TRBV5-1,CASSLWGRGEETQYF
16,TRBJ2-2,TRBV5-1,CASSEPHGTRTGELFF
14,TRBJ2-1,TRBV5-6,CASSGTGKYNEQFF
13,TRBJ2-5,TRBV7-9,CASSPRSTETQYF
18,TRBJ1-6,TRBV7-2,CASSLAGVGGVFNSPLHF